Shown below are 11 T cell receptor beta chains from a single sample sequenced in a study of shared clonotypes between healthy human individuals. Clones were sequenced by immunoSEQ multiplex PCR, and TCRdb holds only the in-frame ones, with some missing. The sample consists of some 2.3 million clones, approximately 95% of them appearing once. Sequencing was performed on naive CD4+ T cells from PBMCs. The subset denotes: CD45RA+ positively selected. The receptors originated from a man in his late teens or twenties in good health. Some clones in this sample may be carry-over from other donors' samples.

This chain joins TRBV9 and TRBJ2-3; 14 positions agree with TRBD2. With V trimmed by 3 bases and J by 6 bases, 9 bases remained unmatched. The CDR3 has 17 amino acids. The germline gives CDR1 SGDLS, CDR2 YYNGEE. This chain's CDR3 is CASSETSGRAHSDTQYF. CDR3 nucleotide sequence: TGTGCCAGCAGCGAGACTAGCGGGAGGGCCCATTCTGATACGCAGTATTTT. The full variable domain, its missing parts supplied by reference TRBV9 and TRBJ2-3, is DSGVTQTPKHLITATGQRVTLRCSPRSGDLSVYWYQQSLDQGLQFLIQYYNGEERAKGNILERFSAQQFPDLHSELNLSSLELGDSALYFCASSETSGRAHSDTQYFGPGTRLTVL.

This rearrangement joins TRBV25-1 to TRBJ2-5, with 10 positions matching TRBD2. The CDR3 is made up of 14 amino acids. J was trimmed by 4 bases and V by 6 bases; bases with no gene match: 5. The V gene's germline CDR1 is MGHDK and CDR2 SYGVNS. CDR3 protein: CASRASGSGETQYF. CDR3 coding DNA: TGTGCCAGCAGGGCTAGCGGGAGTGGAGAGACCCAGTACTTC.

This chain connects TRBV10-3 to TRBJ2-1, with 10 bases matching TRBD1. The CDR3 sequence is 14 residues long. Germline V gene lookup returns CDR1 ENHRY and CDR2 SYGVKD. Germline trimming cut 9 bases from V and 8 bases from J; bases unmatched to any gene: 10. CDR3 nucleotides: TGTGCCATACACTCGGGACAGGGGAGGGATGAGCAGTTCTTC. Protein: CAIHSGQGRDEQFF.

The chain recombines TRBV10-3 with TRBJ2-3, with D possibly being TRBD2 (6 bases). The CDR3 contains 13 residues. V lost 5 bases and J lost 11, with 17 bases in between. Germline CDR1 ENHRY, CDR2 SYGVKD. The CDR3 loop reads CAISPGTGIGQYF. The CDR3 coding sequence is TGTGCCATCAGTCCCGGGACTGGCATCGGGCAGTATTTT.

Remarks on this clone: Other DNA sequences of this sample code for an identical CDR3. CDR3 amino acids: CASSSRQGLNEKLFF. The CDR3, as DNA: TGTGCCAGCAGTTCCCGACAGGGGCTTAATGAAAAACTGTTTTTT. V is TRBV28 and J is TRBJ1-4, with 8 positions matching TRBD1. This CDR3 comprises 15 residues. Germline V CDR1 and CDR2: MDHEN, SYDVKM. The trim removed 4 bases at V and 4 bases at J, leaving 5 bases unmatched.

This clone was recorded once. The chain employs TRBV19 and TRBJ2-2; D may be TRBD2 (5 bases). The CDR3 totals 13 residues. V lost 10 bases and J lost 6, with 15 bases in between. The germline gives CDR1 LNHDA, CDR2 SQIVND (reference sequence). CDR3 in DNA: TGTGCCACCGACACTAGGGCCCCCGGGGAGCTGTTTTTT. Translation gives CATDTRAPGELFF.

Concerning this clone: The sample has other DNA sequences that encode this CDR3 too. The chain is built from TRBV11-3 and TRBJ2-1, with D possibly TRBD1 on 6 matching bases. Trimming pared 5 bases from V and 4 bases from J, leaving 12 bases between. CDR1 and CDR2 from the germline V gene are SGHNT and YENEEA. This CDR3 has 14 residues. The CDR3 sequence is CASSPQGGYNEQFF. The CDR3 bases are TGTGCCAGCAGCCCGCAAGGGGGATACAATGAGCAGTTCTTC.

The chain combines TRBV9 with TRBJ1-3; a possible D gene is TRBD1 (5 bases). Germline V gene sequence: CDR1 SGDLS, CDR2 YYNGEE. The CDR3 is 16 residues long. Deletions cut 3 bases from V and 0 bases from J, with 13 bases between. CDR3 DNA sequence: TGTGCCAGCAGCGGGAACAGGCCCTACTCTGGAAACACCATATATTTT. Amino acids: CASSGNRPYSGNTIYF.

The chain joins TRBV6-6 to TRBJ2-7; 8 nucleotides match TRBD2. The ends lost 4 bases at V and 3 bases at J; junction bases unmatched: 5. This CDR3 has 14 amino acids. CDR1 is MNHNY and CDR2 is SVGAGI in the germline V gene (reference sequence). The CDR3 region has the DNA TGTGCCAGCAGTTCTCTGGGACTAGGCTACGAGCAGTACTTC. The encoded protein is CASSSLGLGYEQYF.

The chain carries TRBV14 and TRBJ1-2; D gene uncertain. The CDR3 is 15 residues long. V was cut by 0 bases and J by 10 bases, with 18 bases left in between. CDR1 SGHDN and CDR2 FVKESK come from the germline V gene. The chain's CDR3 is CASSQDRDGVKSYTF. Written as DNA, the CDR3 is TGTGCCAGCAGCCAAGATAGGGATGGCGTCAAGTCCTACACCTTC.

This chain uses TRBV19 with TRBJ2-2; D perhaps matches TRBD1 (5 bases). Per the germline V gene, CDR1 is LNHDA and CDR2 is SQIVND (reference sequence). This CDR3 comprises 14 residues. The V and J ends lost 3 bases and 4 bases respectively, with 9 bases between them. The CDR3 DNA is TGTGCCAGTAGTATCCAGGGAAGCACCGGGGAGCTGTTTTTT. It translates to CASSIQGSTGELFF.